This T cell receptor (beta chain) was recovered during a study of T cell responses to AZD1222 COVID-19 vaccine. Study-wide results and limits: Every sample of the repertoires postdated the peak T cell response. Donors skewed white British and female; clonal diversity was possibly underestimated. Vaccine-associated CD4 TCRs spanned spike, dominant at 160-218 and 743-854. Close to half of spike-specific TCRs reportedly recognize unmutated variant regions.

The table came from immunoSEQ multiplex PCR; TCRdb's copy has only in-frame clones and leaves some out. This table has approximately 180,000 clones, over 85% appearing once. Comment on this clone: Its target is unknown.

The V gene's germline CDR1 is SGHDT and CDR2 YYEEEE. This CDR3 has 14 amino acids. Deletions cut 0 bases from V and 2 bases from J, with 6 bases between. The clonotype comes from an adult in good health. This material consisted of peripheral blood, taken on day 0 of AZD1222 vaccination. The gene calls are TRBV5-6 and TRBJ1-5; D possibly corresponds to TRBD1 (5 bases). CDR3 amino acids: CASSLGGGNQPQHF. CDR3 DNA sequence: TGTGCCAGCAGCTTGGGAGGGGGCAATCAGCCCCAGCATTTT.